This TCR beta chain was captured in a study of shared clonotypes between healthy human individuals. Study information: Donor composition was two women and a few men, aged 18 to 49. General study results and limits: A reduction in generation probabilities was seen for non-shared clonotypes relative to those shared by all four donors.

Profiling relied on immunoSEQ multiplex PCR, and the TCRdb table lists in-frame clones only, not all of them. The repertoire includes approximately 2,200,000 clones, 93% of them detected once, and more than 1.5% sits in the top ten. Terminally differentiated effector memory CD45RA+ cells were excluded by CCR7 positive selection of CD45RO-negative cells. Donors were healthy HIV-negative adults without recently reported acute infections or vaccinations. Every donor, a Caucasian adult, lived in Nashville, Tennessee. CDR3 length: 15 residues. CDR1 and CDR2 (germline): MDHEN, SYDVKM. The V end lost 5 bases, the J end lost 1 base, and 14 bases lay between the germline ends. About this clone itself: The antigen is undetermined.

The TCR originated in a man between 18 and 29 years old in good health. Some clones in this sample may be carry-over from other donors' samples. The chain joins TRBV28 to TRBJ2-5; the D gene is possibly TRBD2 (6 bases). The sequenced sample was naive CD8+ T cells from PBMCs. The CDR3 here is CASSPRREIQETQYF. The CDR3 bases are TGTGCCAGCAGTCCCAGGCGGGAAATCCAAGAGACCCAGTACTTC.